The entry below gives a single T cell receptor (beta chain) sequence along with its context. The data were produced by immunoSEQ multiplex PCR, yet TCRdb's version contains in-frame clones alone and is incomplete. The sample lists approximately 460,000 clones, nearly 90% seen once, with 1.5% to 2% in the top ten. These data are taken from a study of Ad26.COV2.S vaccination and SARS-CoV-2 variants. Germline values: CDR1 SGHTA, CDR2 FQGNSA. CDR3 length equals 15 residues. V lost 5 bases and J lost 4, with 17 bases in between. Treatment noted: about 20 received Ad26.COV2.S at low or high dose, single or two shots; about 5 received placebo; per-sample allocation not given. Day 63 following the first vaccine or placebo injection was when the samples were taken.

The sequence was collected from a person aged 18 to 59 who received the Ad26.COV2.S COVID-19 vaccine or a placebo. Sequenced material: peripheral blood, taken in a trial of Ad26.COV2.S vaccine versus placebo. This chain uses TRBV7-2 with TRBJ1-2; D unclear. CDR3 DNA sequence: TGTGCCAGCAGCCCTGAACGAAGACACGTCTATGGCTACACCTTC. Translation gives CASSPERRHVYGYTF.